The 6 T cell receptor beta chains below were found in one sample sequenced in a study of post-analysis software for immune sequencing data. Regarding the study as a whole: TRBV5-6, TRBV5-1 and TRBV20-1 belonged to a set of roughly five TRBV segments that were more frequent in patients than controls.

Their antigens are not known. cDNA libraries for TCR beta contained unique molecular identifiers. TCRdb analysed the PCR reads with MiXCR anew, one entry per CDR3 protein. Of roughly 800,000 distinct CDR3 sequences in the sample, less than 35% were seen once. Sequencing input: blood. The receptors stem from a girl between 5 and 17 years old with multiple sclerosis.

The chain has TRBV27 and TRBJ2-2, with unresolved D. Germline assignment: CDR1 MNHEY and CDR2 SMNVEV (reference sequence). Trimming took 9 bases from V and 6 from J, leaving 11 bases between them. The CDR3 length is 12 residues. This CDR3 is CASALGAGELFF. CDR3 in DNA: TGTGCCAGTGCGTTGGGCGCCGGGGAGCTGTTTTTT.

CDR3 amino acids: CSAGDRDFSYEQYF. CDR3 nucleotide sequence: TGCAGTGCTGGGGACAGGGATTTCTCCTACGAGCAGTACTTC. The chain recombines TRBV20-1 with TRBJ2-7; 9 positions agree with TRBD1. The CDR3 runs 14 residues. The J segment lost 0 bases and the V segment lost 5 bases, leaving 5 bases of the junction unmatched. CDR1 is DFQATT and CDR2 is SNEGSKA in the germline V gene (reference sequence).

This clonotype was seen a few times. The chain employs TRBV7-6 and TRBJ1-1; D is uncertain. Trimming left V 4 bases short and J 6 bases short, with 12 bases between. Germline assignment: CDR1 SGHVS and CDR2 FNYEAQ. The CDR3 loop spans 13 amino acids. The CDR3 reads CASSSTRGAEAFF. The CDR3 DNA reads TGTGCCAGCAGCTCGACCCGTGGAGCTGAAGCTTTCTTT.

This rearrangement joins TRBV5-6 to TRBJ1-5; D is uncertain. The CDR3 runs to 15 residues. Trimming pared 0 bases from V and 2 bases from J, leaving 9 bases between. Germline V gene lookup returns CDR1 SGHDT and CDR2 YYEEEE. The CDR3 loop is CASSLAVQGNQPQHF. For the CDR3, the DNA is TGTGCCAGCAGCTTGGCAGTGCAAGGCAATCAGCCCCAGCATTTT.

This clonotype was found a few times. This chain connects TRBV20-1 to TRBJ2-7; 15 bases are shared with TRBD2. CDR1 DFQATT and CDR2 SNEGSKA come from the germline V gene (reference sequence). This CDR3 spans 18 amino acids. Unmatched junction bases numbered 15, after V lost 0 bases and J lost 9 bases. DNA of the CDR3: TGCAGTGCTAGAGATATCGGTGGGACTAGCGGGAGGCCCTATGGGCAGTACTTC. Its translation is CSARDIGGTSGRPYGQYF.

This clonotype was seen a handful of times. The J gene is TRBJ1-2, the V gene TRBV5-6, with D possibly being TRBD1 (6 bases). The CDR3 runs 14 residues. The V end lost 2 bases, the J end lost 7 bases, and 15 bases lay between the germline ends. The V gene's germline CDR1 is SGHDT and CDR2 YYEEEE. The CDR3 here is CASSLSFRGRGYTF. Written as DNA, the CDR3 is TGTGCCAGCAGCTTATCTTTCAGGGGTCGTGGCTACACCTTC.